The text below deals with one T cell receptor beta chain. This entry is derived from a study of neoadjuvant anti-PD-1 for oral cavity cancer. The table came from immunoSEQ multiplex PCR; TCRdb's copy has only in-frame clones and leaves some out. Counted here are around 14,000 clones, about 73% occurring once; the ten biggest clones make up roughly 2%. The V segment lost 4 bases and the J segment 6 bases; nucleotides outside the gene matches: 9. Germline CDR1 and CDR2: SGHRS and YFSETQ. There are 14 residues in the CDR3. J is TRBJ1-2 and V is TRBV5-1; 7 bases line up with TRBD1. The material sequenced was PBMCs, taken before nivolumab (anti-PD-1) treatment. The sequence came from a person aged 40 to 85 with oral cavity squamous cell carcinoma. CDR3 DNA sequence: TGCGCCAGCAGCAACCGGGCCAGGGGGGATGGCTACACCTTC. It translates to CASSNRARGDGYTF.